This TCR beta chain was obtained from a study of T cell responses to AZD1222 COVID-19 vaccine. Looking at the study overall: Recipients boosted at about 4 weeks or about 12 weeks are pooled.

The repertoire was sequenced with immunoSEQ multiplex PCR; TCRdb's copy has only in-frame clones and lacks some. Of 75,000 to 95,000 clones in the sample, more than 75% are singletons; the top ten hold about an eighth. Germline CDR1 is DFQATT and CDR2 is SNEGSKA (reference sequence). The CDR3 runs 14 residues. The junction had 11 bases not matched to a gene; V was cut back by 3 bases and J by 6 bases. A note on this clone: Antigen unknown.

Whole-study results and caveats: Nearly half of the spike-specific TCRs reportedly recognize variant regions that carry no mutations. After two AZD1222 doses, spike-specific TCR breadth and depth rose versus day 0. White British ancestry dominated among donors, who included more females, and clonal diversity was possibly underestimated.

Material: peripheral blood, obtained on day 0 of AZD1222 vaccination. The TCR was taken from an adult in good health. The V gene is TRBV20-1, the J gene TRBJ2-7, with 7 positions matching TRBD1. The CDR3 protein is CSASSTGVPGEQYF. The DNA for the CDR3 is TGCAGTGCTAGTTCAACAGGGGTTCCCGGCGAGCAGTACTTC.